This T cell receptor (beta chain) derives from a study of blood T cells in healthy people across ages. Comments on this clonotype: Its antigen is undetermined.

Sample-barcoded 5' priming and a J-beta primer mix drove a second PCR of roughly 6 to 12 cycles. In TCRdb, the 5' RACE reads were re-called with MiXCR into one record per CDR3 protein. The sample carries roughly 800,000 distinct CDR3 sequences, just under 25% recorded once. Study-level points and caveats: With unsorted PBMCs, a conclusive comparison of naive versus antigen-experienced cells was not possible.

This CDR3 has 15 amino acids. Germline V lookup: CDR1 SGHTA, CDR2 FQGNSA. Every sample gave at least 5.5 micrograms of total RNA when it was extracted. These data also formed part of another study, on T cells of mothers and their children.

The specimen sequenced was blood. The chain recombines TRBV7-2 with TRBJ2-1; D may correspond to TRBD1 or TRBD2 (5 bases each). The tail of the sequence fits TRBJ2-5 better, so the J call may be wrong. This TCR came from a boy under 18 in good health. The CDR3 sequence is CASSLAGEPGETQYF. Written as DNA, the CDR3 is TGTGCCAGCAGCTTAGCGGGGGAGCCAGGAGAGACCCAGTACTTC.